The clone carrying this T cell receptor beta chain has only a few counts. No antigen is known for it. The sample comes from a study of beta chain features in type 1 diabetes. General study points: Individuals with type 1 diabetes displayed fewer insertions and more deletions at VDJ junctions. Shortening of TCRB CDR3s, moderate but significant, appeared in all four CD4+ subsets of Type 1 diabetes patients.

The CDR3 is made up of 13 amino acids. Germline CDR1 is SGDLS and CDR2 is YYNGEE. V was trimmed by 3 bases and J by 1 base, leaving 5 bases between them. The authors took one heparinised blood draw, averaging about 110 mL, from each donor. CD45RO/CCR7/CD25/CD127/CD95/CD27 staining was used to isolate CD4+ naive, central memory, regulatory and stem cell-like memory cells by sorting. Populations obtained by sorting all exceeded 95% purity. Investigators reverse transcribed all isolated RNA, so they sequenced expressed TCRB transcripts. The table came from immunoSEQ multiplex PCR; TCRdb's copy has only in-frame clones and leaves some out. The data show more than 250,000 clones, 15% seen once.

The clonotype was recovered from a man younger than 35 with type 1 diabetes. The V and J genes are TRBV9 and TRBJ2-4, with a tentative D call TRBD1 (5 bases). Sequencing was carried out using naive CD4+ T cells from blood. The CDR3 spells CASSEGAKNIQYF. The CDR3 DNA sequence: TGTGCCAGCAGCGAGGGGGCCAAAAACATTCAGTACTTC.